This TCR beta chain came from a study of blood T cells in healthy people across ages. Alongside a J-beta primer mix, a sample-barcoded 5' primer served in a second PCR lasting about 6 to 11 cycles. TCRdb reanalysed the 5' RACE reads using MiXCR and keeps one entry per CDR3 protein. The sample includes hundreds of thousands of distinct CDR3 sequences, roughly 50% of them seen just once. This clonotype was seen a few times. Trimming pared 8 bases from V and 0 bases from J, leaving 15 bases between. This CDR3 has 15 amino acids. Germline lookup yields CDR1 SGHTA and CDR2 FQGNSA. This sequence joins TRBV7-2 and TRBJ2-3; a weak D match, TRBD2 (6 bases). This TCR derives from a man aged 25 to 40 in good health. What was sequenced was blood. The CDR3: CASLAAGISTDTQYF. CDR3 nucleotide sequence: TGTGCCAGCCTCGCCGCGGGGATCAGCACAGATACGCAGTATTTT. The variable domain in full, with the rest retrieved from reference TRBV7-2 and TRBJ2-3, is GAGVSQSPSNKVTEKGKDVELRCDPISGHTALYWYRQSLGQGLEFLIYFQGNSAPDKSGLPSDRFSAERTGGSVSTLTIQRTQQEDSAVYLCASLAAGISTDTQYFGPGTRLTVL.